Listed here is a single TCR beta chain. Assay used: immunoSEQ multiplex PCR; TCRdb lists only in-frame clones, some missing. The repertoire has 90,000 or so clones, less than 90% of them found once; the top ten carry approximately 15%. The CDR3 covers 13 residues. Trimming took off 5 bases at V and 10 bases at J, with 20 bases between the two ends. Germline CDR1 is SQVTM and CDR2 is ANQGSEA. This record belongs to a study of control samples from healthy donors and cancer patients. V is TRBV29-1 and J is TRBJ1-1; D gene unclear. The specimen was blood. The source is a woman between 65 and 79 years old in good health. The CDR3 nucleotides read TGCAGCGTTCCCGGGCCGCTCGTGGTGGGAGCTTTCTTT. This encodes CSVPGPLVVGAFF. The variable domain in full, with the rest retrieved from reference TRBV29-1 and TRBJ1-1, is SAVISQKPSRDICQRGTSLTIQCQVDSQVTMMFWYRQQPGQSLTLIATANQGSEATYESGFVIDKFPISRPNLTFSTLTVSNMSPEDSSIYLCSVPGPLVVGAFFGQGTRLTVV.